The 14 T cell receptor beta chains in this list originate from one sample, sequenced in a study of identical twins. TCRdb re-derived calls from the 5' RACE reads in MiXCR, one entry per CDR3 protein. The table lists around 250,000 distinct CDR3 sequences, around 8.3% of them singletons. These data also formed part of another study, on yellow fever vaccine responses in identical twins.

Sequencing was done on a sample of CD8+ T cells sorted from blood. All receptors derive from a woman under 30 in good health.

This clonotype was seen at least ten times. V and J are TRBV12-3 or TRBV12-4 and TRBJ2-1, with no clear D. There are 12 residues in the CDR3. The V gene lost 4 bases and the J gene lost 6 bases, with 7 bases spanning the gap. CDR3 in DNA: TGTGCCAGCAGTTCTCAGGCCAATGAGCAGTTCTTC. It encodes CASSSQANEQFF.

The table lists this clonotype with a few counts. J is TRBJ2-7 and V is TRBV20-1; D remains unclear. The germline V gene encodes CDR1 DFQATT and CDR2 SNEGSKA (reference sequence). V was shortened by 3 bases and J by 2 bases, with 11 bases between the two germline ends. The CDR3 sequence is 13 residues long. The CDR3 sequence: CSASSMTTYEQYF. The CDR3 DNA reads as TGCAGTGCTAGCTCCATGACCACCTACGAGCAGTACTTC.

The rearrangement links TRBV7-8 to TRBJ2-3, with 7 bases that match TRBD1. V lost 5 bases to trimming and J lost 3 bases; unmatched junction nucleotides: 8. The CDR3 is 15 amino acids. Germline V gene sequence: CDR1 SGHVS, CDR2 FQNEAQ. The CDR3 coding sequence is TGTGCCAGCAGCGGACGGACAGGTGGTACAGATACGCAGTATTTT. As protein: CASSGRTGGTDTQYF.

This clonotype was detected only a few times. Here the CDR3 reads CASSNRGLAGAKNIQYF. The CDR3 DNA reads as TGTGCCAGCAGTAACAGGGGACTAGCGGGTGCCAAAAACATTCAGTACTTC. The V call is TRBV6-2 or TRBV6-3, the J call TRBJ2-4; 12 bases are shared with TRBD2. The ends lost 5 bases at V and 1 base at J; junction bases unmatched: 6. Per germline, CDR1 MNHEY and CDR2 SVGEGT. This CDR3 spans 17 amino acids.

The chain links TRBV24-1 to TRBJ2-1, with D unclear. Germline assignment: CDR1 KGHDR and CDR2 SFDVKD. This CDR3 comprises 15 residues. V was pared by 0 bases and J by 5 bases, with 10 bases between. The CDR3 coding sequence is TGTGCCACCAGTGATTTGCAGTTCTCGAACAATGAGCAGTTCTTC. This encodes CATSDLQFSNNEQFF.

In its sample, this clonotype was seen a few times. The chain links TRBV30 to TRBJ2-3, with 10 bases lining up with TRBD2. The CDR3 has 13 residues. Trimming cost V 3 bases and J 8 bases; bases outside gene matches: 5. Germline-derived CDR1 and CDR2 are GTSNPN and SVGIG (reference sequence). This CDR3 reads CAWSLLAGATQYF. Here the CDR3 DNA reads TGTGCCTGGAGCCTCCTAGCGGGGGCTACGCAGTATTTT. Full variable domain (rest looked up from reference TRBV30 and TRBJ2-3): SQTIHQWPATLVQPVGSPLSLECTVEGTSNPNLYWYRQAAGRGLQLLFYSVGIGQISSEVPQNLSASRPQDRQFILSSKKLLLSDSGFYLCAWSLLAGATQYFGPGTRLTVL.

Sample share makes this clonotype medium-sized (0.01 to 0.1%). This sequence joins TRBV6-4 and TRBJ2-1; 9 bases match TRBD2. CDR3 length: 15 amino acids. J lost 5 bases, V lost 3 bases, and 5 bases had no gene match. Per germline, CDR1 MRHNA and CDR2 SNTAGT. The CDR3 reads CASSESSGGNNEQFF. The CDR3 DNA is TGTGCCAGCAGTGAAAGTAGCGGGGGTAACAATGAGCAGTTCTTC.

This rearrangement joins TRBV15 to TRBJ2-4, with D maybe TRBD1 (6 bases). The length of the CDR3 is 18 residues. Trimming cost V 0 bases and J 11 bases, with 26 bases left between them. Germline lookup yields CDR1 LNHNV and CDR2 YYDKDF (reference sequence). CDR3 DNA sequence: TGTGCCACCAGCAGAGAGCGGGTTTTGACAGGACGGGTATGGGTTCAGTACTTC. Residues: CATSRERVLTGRVWVQYF. The full variable domain, with the rest looked up from reference TRBV15 and TRBJ2-4, is DAMVIQNPRYQVTQFGKPVTLSCSQTLNHNVMYWYQQKSSQAPKLLFHYYDKDFNNEADTPDNFQSRRPNTSFCFLDIRSPGLGDTAMYLCATSRERVLTGRVWVQYFGAGTRLSVL.

Ten or more counts support this clonotype. J is TRBJ2-7 and V is TRBV29-1; TRBD2 agrees at 9 bases. The V and J ends lost 2 bases and 3 bases, in that order; junction bases with no gene match: 8. This CDR3 spans 15 amino acids. Germline V CDR1 and CDR2: SQVTM, ANQGSEA. The CDR3 region is CSVEISSGMGYEQYF. For the CDR3, the DNA is TGCAGCGTTGAAATCTCTAGCGGGATGGGCTACGAGCAGTACTTC.

The CDR3 protein is CASSYGGGGYNEQFF. The CDR3 nucleotides are TGTGCCAGCAGTTACGGGGGAGGAGGCTACAATGAGCAGTTCTTC. The rearrangement uses TRBV27 and TRBJ2-1; maybe TRBD2 (6 bases). The germline V gene has CDR1 MNHEY and CDR2 SMNVEV (reference sequence). The CDR3 totals 15 residues. Deletions cut 4 bases from V and 3 bases from J, with 13 bases between.

This clonotype has more than one count but fewer than ten. The chain recombines TRBV11-2 with TRBJ2-1; 9 nucleotides line up with TRBD1. J gave up 8 bases and V 5 bases, and 13 bases lay outside the gene matches. The V gene's germline CDR1 is SGHAT and CDR2 FQNNGV. CDR3 length equals 16 residues. The CDR3 sequence: CASSQEADRGRDEQFF. In DNA, the CDR3 is TGTGCCAGCAGCCAAGAGGCGGACAGGGGAAGGGATGAGCAGTTCTTC.

This clonotype showed up just a few times. V is TRBV20-1 and J is TRBJ2-1; D possibly uses TRBD1 or TRBD2 (5 bases each). The CDR3 runs 15 residues. The germline V gene encodes CDR1 DFQATT and CDR2 SNEGSKA (reference sequence). Trimming left V 6 bases short and J 8 bases short, with 23 bases between. The CDR3 DNA is TGCAGTGCACTGAAACTGGAGCCTGGGGGTCATGAGCAGTTCTTC. Its protein product is CSALKLEPGGHEQFF.

This sequence joins TRBV11-2 and TRBJ2-1; D perhaps matches TRBD2 (6 bases). Germline CDR1 and CDR2: SGHAT and FQNNGV. With 0 bases removed from V and 15 bases from J, the gap between germline ends came to 15 bases. The CDR3 is made up of 13 amino acids. This CDR3 reads CASSLDIRGDVFF. CDR3 in DNA: TGTGCCAGCAGCTTAGATATCCGCGGGGATGTGTTCTTC.

This clonotype was counted between two and nine times. The chain couples TRBV7-9 to TRBJ1-2, with 7 bases lining up with TRBD1. Losses at the gene ends were 7 bases for V and 13 bases for J; bases not matched to a gene: 12. CDR1 and CDR2 from the germline V gene are SEHNR and FQNEAQ (reference sequence). CDR3 length equals 12 residues. CDR3 loop: CASIGQDPSATF. Written as DNA, the CDR3 is TGTGCCAGCATAGGACAGGACCCCAGCGCCACCTTC.